These 22 T cell receptor beta chains came from one sample sequenced in a study of blood T cell repertoires in COVID-19 (dated by TCRdb to the early 2020s). Preparation of the library involved the immunoSEQ multiplex PCR assay. TCRdb retrieved this table from immuneACCESS and kept in-frame rearrangements only. Not all clones are present; in checked studies, unresolved V genes account for under half, and no reason is known for the remainder. The sample yields tens of thousands of clones; 75% to 85% were counted once. 15% to 20% of the sample is in the top ten clones. Sequencing input: peripheral blood. These receptors originate from a woman older than 75 with acute or convalescent COVID-19.

J is TRBJ1-1 and V is TRBV9, with D tentatively TRBD1 (5 bases). The CDR3 is 15 residues long. Looked up from germline, CDR1 is SGDLS and CDR2 is YYNGEE. Trimming shortened V by 0 bases and J by 4 bases, and 13 bases separated the two germline ends. CDR3 DNA: TGTGCCAGCAGCGTAGTCCAGGGTGGTGGCACTGAAGCTTTCTTT. Amino acid sequence: CASSVVQGGGTEAFF.

The chain uses TRBV19 and TRBJ2-1, with 12 positions matching TRBD1. Germline CDR1 LNHDA, CDR2 SQIVND (reference sequence). V was pared by 10 bases and J by 6 bases, with 7 bases of the junction left unmatched. The CDR3 is 14 residues long. DNA of the CDR3: TGTGCCACCAGGGGACAGGGGGCATCCAATGAGCAGTTCTTC. Encoded protein: CATRGQGASNEQFF.

The genes are TRBV4-2 and TRBJ1-3, with 9 bases that match TRBD1. The CDR3 contains 16 residues. The V and J ends lost 4 bases and 0 bases, in that order; junction bases with no gene match: 4. The germline gives CDR1 LGHNA, CDR2 YNFKEQ. CDR3 sequence: CASSPTGGNSGNTIYF. DNA for the CDR3: TGTGCCAGCAGCCCGACAGGGGGGAACTCTGGAAACACCATATATTTT.

This clone was detected a few times. The chain has TRBV6-5 and TRBJ2-7, with a weak D call TRBD1 (6 bases). V was cut by 2 bases and J by 2 bases, with 16 bases left in between. The CDR3 has 16 amino acids. Per the germline V gene, CDR1 is MNHEY and CDR2 is SVGAGI. The CDR3 here is CASSYGMGQVAYEQYF. The CDR3 DNA is TGTGCCAGCAGTTACGGGATGGGACAAGTGGCCTACGAGCAGTACTTC.

This chain joins TRBV5-5 and TRBJ1-5, with D hard to call. The CDR3 spans 14 residues. Deletions cut 2 bases from V and 7 bases from J, with 13 bases between. Germline-derived CDR1 and CDR2 are SGHKS and YYEKEE (reference sequence). The CDR3 loop reads CASSFGPGLQPQHF. The CDR3 DNA is TGTGCCAGCAGCTTCGGACCGGGGTTACAGCCCCAGCATTTT.

This sequence joins TRBV19 and TRBJ1-1; the D is unclear. Germline CDR1 and CDR2: LNHDA and SQIVND (reference sequence). CDR3 length equals 12 residues. V was trimmed by 7 bases and J by 9 bases, leaving 15 bases between them. The CDR3 loop is CASKRVGDKAFF. CDR3 bases: TGTGCCAGTAAGAGGGTAGGCGATAAAGCTTTCTTT.

This clone ranks as medium-sized. The V call is TRBV5-1, the J call TRBJ1-3; TRBD1 might be the D (5 bases). The CDR3 length is 15 residues. V dropped 3 bases and J dropped 4 bases, with 14 bases sitting between them. In germline, CDR1 is SGHRS, CDR2 YFSETQ. Here the CDR3 reads CASSSVGGEGNTIYF. The CDR3 DNA sequence: TGCGCCAGCAGCTCGGTCGGGGGAGAGGGAAACACCATATATTTT.

This sequence joins TRBV5-1 and TRBJ1-4, with TRBD1 as a possible D gene (6 bases). This CDR3 region has 15 residues. The V gene lost 3 bases and the J gene lost 4 bases, with 13 bases spanning the gap. Per the germline V gene, CDR1 is SGHRS and CDR2 is YFSETQ. The CDR3 reads CASSSGQLVNEKLFF. CDR3 in DNA: TGCGCCAGCAGCTCGGGACAACTCGTTAATGAAAAACTGTTTTTT.

This clone occurred a few times. The rearrangement joins TRBV19 to TRBJ2-1, with 14 bases lining up with TRBD2. In germline, CDR1 is LNHDA, CDR2 SQIVND (reference sequence). The CDR3 is made up of 15 amino acids. The V gene end was trimmed by 5 bases and the J gene end by 3 bases; junction bases not matched to a gene: 0. As DNA, the CDR3 is TGTGCCAGTAGTGGGACTAGCGGGAGCTACAATGAGCAGTTCTTC. Translation gives CASSGTSGSYNEQFF.

The rearrangement joins TRBV29-1 to TRBJ1-1, with D tentatively TRBD1 (6 bases). The germline CDR1 and CDR2 sequences are SQVTM and ANQGSEA. The CDR3 has 15 residues. V dropped 3 bases and J dropped 7 bases, with 21 bases sitting between them. CDR3 DNA: TGCAGCGTTGATCCGGACAGCCTGGACCCTTATGAAGCTTTCTTT. Its protein product is CSVDPDSLDPYEAFF.

This clone was counted a few times. The chain carries TRBV20-1 and TRBJ1-2; D is unresolved. Trimming shortened V by 4 bases and J by 5 bases, and 8 bases separated the two germline ends. This CDR3 contains 11 residues. The germline V gene encodes CDR1 DFQATT and CDR2 SNEGSKA (reference sequence). CDR3 amino acids: CSATFQYGYTF. The DNA for the CDR3 is TGCAGTGCTACCTTCCAGTATGGCTACACCTTC.

This clone was observed once. The chain employs TRBV2 and TRBJ2-5; a possible D gene is TRBD1 (6 bases). The length of the CDR3 is 13 residues. From germline, CDR1 is SNHLY and CDR2 FYNNEI. Deletions cut 5 bases from V and 6 bases from J, with 13 bases between. CDR3 sequence reads: CASSLGTRQTQYF. CDR3 in DNA: TGTGCCAGCAGTCTCGGGACAAGGCAGACCCAGTACTTC.

The chain combines TRBV6-5 with TRBJ2-1; D gene unclear. The CDR3 has 14 residues. V was pared by 2 bases and J by 6 bases, with 11 bases between. The germline V gene has CDR1 MNHEY and CDR2 SVGAGI. The CDR3 sequence is CASSYRVAVNEQFF. DNA of the CDR3: TGTGCCAGCAGTTACCGGGTAGCAGTCAATGAGCAGTTCTTC.

The rearrangement joins TRBV30 to TRBJ1-3; D possibly corresponds to TRBD1 (5 bases). V gave up 3 bases and J gave up 1 base, with 13 bases separating them. Germline values: CDR1 GTSNPN, CDR2 SVGIG (reference sequence). This CDR3 is 15 amino acids long. CDR3: CAWRKTGGSGNTIYF. CDR3 nucleotides: TGTGCCTGGAGAAAAACGGGGGGTTCTGGAAACACCATATATTTT. Together with reference TRBV30 and TRBJ1-3, the CDR3 gives the full variable domain: SQTIHQWPATLVQPVGSPLSLECTVEGTSNPNLYWYRQAAGRGLQLLFYSVGIGQISSEVPQNLSASRPQDRQFILSSKKLLLSDSGFYLCAWRKTGGSGNTIYFGEGSWLTVV.

This chain links TRBV10-3 with TRBJ2-7; tentative D call: TRBD1 (5 bases). Deletions cut 4 bases from V and 0 bases from J, with 7 bases between. Germline V gives CDR1 ENHRY, CDR2 SYGVKD. This CDR3 contains 13 residues. The CDR3 sequence is CAISGGGSYEQYF. The CDR3 DNA reads as TGTGCCATCAGTGGGGGCGGCTCCTACGAGCAGTACTTC.

The V gene is TRBV3-1 (or the pseudogene TRBV3-2), the J gene TRBJ2-3, with 13 nucleotides matching TRBD2. This CDR3 comprises 18 residues. Looked up from germline, CDR1 is LGHDT and CDR2 is YNNKEL (reference sequence). Trimming at V came to 1 base and at J to 0 bases, leaving 4 bases not matched to a gene. Written as DNA, the CDR3 is TGTGCCAGCAGCCAAGGGACTAGCGGGGGCCTGAGCACAGATACGCAGTATTTT. Protein: CASSQGTSGGLSTDTQYF.

CDR3 sequence: CATSDSEGLAGDNEQFF. In DNA, the CDR3 is TGTGCCACCAGTGATTCGGAGGGACTAGCGGGTGACAATGAGCAGTTCTTC. The genes are TRBV24-1 and TRBJ2-1, with 12 bases aligning to TRBD2. Germline V gene sequence: CDR1 KGHDR, CDR2 SFDVKD. This CDR3 region has 17 residues. V dropped 2 bases and J dropped 5; count of bases not matched to a gene: 6.

The CDR3 protein is CASTLFRSGANVLTF. The DNA for the CDR3 is TGTGCCAGTACTCTCTTCCGCTCTGGGGCCAACGTCCTGACTTTC. This chain connects TRBV19 to TRBJ2-6; no reliable D call. V lost 7 bases and J 0 bases, leaving 10 bases between the germline ends. This CDR3 is 15 amino acids long. Germline values: CDR1 LNHDA, CDR2 SQIVND (reference sequence).

This clone was seen once. The V gene is TRBV18, the J gene TRBJ2-3, with TRBD2 matching 7 bases. CDR1 and CDR2 (germline): KGHSH, LQKENI. Losses at the gene ends were 6 bases for V and 0 bases for J; bases not matched to a gene: 6. The length of the CDR3 is 15 residues. DNA for the CDR3: TGTGCCAGCTCGCCTACTAGCGATAGCACAGATACGCAGTATTTT. Its translation: CASSPTSDSTDTQYF.

The chain couples TRBV7-9 to TRBJ2-3, with D unclear. The germline V gene encodes CDR1 SEHNR and CDR2 FQNEAQ (reference sequence). CDR3 length: 13 residues. Trimming took 3 bases from V and 0 from J, leaving 4 bases between them. The CDR3 DNA follows: TGTGCCAGCAGCTTTTCAAGCACAGATACGCAGTATTTT. It translates to CASSFSSTDTQYF.

V gene TRBV6-5 combines with J gene TRBJ1-1; weak D call: TRBD1 (6 bases). Germline CDR1 is MNHEY and CDR2 is SVGAGI. This CDR3 is 13 amino acids long. The V and J ends lost 5 bases and 7 bases respectively, with 14 bases between them. As DNA, the CDR3 is TGTGCCAGCAGTCTTCACGGACAGAGTGAAGCTTTCTTT. Its protein is CASSLHGQSEAFF.

V is TRBV5-1 and J is TRBJ2-5; the D gene is possibly TRBD2 (6 bases). V lost 0 bases and J lost 5, with 11 bases in between. The germline V gene has CDR1 SGHRS and CDR2 YFSETQ. The CDR3 is 14 residues long. The CDR3 is CASSLEAGTETQYF. CDR3 bases: TGCGCCAGCAGCTTGGAGGCGGGGACGGAGACCCAGTACTTC.